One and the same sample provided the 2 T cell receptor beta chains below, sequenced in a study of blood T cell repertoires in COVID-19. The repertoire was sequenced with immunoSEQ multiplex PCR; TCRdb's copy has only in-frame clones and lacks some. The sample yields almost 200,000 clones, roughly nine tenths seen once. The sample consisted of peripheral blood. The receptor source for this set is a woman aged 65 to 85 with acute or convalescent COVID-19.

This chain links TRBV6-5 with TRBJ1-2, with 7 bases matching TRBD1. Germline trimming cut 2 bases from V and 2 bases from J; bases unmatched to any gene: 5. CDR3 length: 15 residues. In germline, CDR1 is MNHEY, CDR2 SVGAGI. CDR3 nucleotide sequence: TGTGCCAGCAGTTACATCGGGACAGCGAACTATGGCTACACCTTC. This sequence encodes CASSYIGTANYGYTF.

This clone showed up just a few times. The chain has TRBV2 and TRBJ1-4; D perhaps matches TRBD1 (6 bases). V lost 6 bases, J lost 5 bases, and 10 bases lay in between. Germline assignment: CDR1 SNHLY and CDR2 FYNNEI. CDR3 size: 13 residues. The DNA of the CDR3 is TGTGCCAGCAGGGACAGTAGGAATGAAAAACTGTTTTTT. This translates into CASRDSRNEKLFF.